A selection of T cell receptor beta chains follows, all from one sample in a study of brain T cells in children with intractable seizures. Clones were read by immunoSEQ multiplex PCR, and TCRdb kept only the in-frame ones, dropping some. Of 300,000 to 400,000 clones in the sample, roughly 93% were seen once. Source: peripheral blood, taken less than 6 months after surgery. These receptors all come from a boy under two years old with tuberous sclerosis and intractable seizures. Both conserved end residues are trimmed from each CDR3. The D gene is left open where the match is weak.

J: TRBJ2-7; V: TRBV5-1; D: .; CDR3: ASSLLANYEQY
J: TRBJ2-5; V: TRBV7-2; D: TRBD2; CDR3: ASSLFSGQETQY
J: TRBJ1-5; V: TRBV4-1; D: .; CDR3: ASSPGSSNQPQH
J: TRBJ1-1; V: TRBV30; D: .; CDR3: AWSYEREAF
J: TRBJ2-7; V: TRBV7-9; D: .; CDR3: ASSLSGRQYEQY
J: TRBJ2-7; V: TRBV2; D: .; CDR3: ASSVGYEQY
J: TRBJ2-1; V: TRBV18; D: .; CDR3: ASSVEGFNEQF
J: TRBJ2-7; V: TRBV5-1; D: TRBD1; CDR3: ASSSRDRVGEQY
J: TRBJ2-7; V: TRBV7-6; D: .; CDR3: ASSDSVLSYEQY
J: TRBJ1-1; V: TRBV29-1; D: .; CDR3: SVVTEGFGTEAF
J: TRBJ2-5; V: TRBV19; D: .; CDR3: ASSIGWGDLSETQY
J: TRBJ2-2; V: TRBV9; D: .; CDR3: ASSDRGADTGELF
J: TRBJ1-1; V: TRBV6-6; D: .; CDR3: ASTLSRADTEAF